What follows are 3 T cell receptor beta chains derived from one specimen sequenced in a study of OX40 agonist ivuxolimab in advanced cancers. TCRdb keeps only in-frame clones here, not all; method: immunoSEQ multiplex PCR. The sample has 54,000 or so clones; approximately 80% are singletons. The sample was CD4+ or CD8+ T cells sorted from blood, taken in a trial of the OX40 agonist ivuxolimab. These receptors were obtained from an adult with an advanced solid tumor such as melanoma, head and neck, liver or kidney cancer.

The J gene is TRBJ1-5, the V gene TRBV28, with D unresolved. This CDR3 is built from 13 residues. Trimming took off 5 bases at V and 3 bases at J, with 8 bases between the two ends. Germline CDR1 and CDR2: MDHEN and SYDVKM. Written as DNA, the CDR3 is TGTGCCAGCAGTGGAGGGAACAATCAGCCCCAGCATTTT. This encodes CASSGGNNQPQHF. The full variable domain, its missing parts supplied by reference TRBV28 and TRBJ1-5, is DVKVTQSSRYLVKRTGEKVFLECVQDMDHENMFWYRQDPGLGLRLIYFSYDVKMKEKGDIPEGYSVSREKKERFSLILESASTNQTSMYLCASSGGNNQPQHFGDGTRLSIL.

The CDR3 bases are TGCGCCAGCAGCTCCCCAACCGGGACTAGCGGGGGGCCAACGGGGAATGAGCAGTTCTTC. Amino acids: CASSSPTGTSGGPTGNEQFF. The rearrangement joins TRBV4-1 to TRBJ2-1, with TRBD2 identical over 15 bases. V shed 5 bases and J 7 bases; nucleotides not matched to a gene: 18. This CDR3 is built from 20 residues. CDR1 and CDR2 from the germline V gene are MGHRA and YSYEKL.

CDR3 residues: CASRRLLLTGEKLFF. CDR3 in DNA: TGTGCCAGCAGACGTCTATTATTGACTGGTGAAAAACTGTTTTTT. J is TRBJ1-4 and V is TRBV28; D unclear. The V and J ends lost 6 bases and 7 bases respectively, with 18 bases between them. Germline CDR1 reads MDHEN; CDR2 reads SYDVKM. CDR3 length: 15 residues. Full variable domain (remainder filled in from reference TRBV28 and TRBJ1-4): DVKVTQSSRYLVKRTGEKVFLECVQDMDHENMFWYRQDPGLGLRLIYFSYDVKMKEKGDIPEGYSVSREKKERFSLILESASTNQTSMYLCASRRLLLTGEKLFFGSGTQLSVL.